The sequence of this T cell receptor (beta chain) was determined in a study of identical twins. Per the germline V gene, CDR1 is SGHAT and CDR2 is FQNNGV. The CDR3 runs 15 residues. V was pared by 7 bases and J by 3 bases, with 15 bases between. TCRdb processed the 5' RACE reads anew with MiXCR; each CDR3 protein has one entry. The table shows roughly 690,000 distinct CDR3 sequences, with 21% occurring only once. This clonotype has more than one count but fewer than ten. Separately, the same data were catalogued under a study of T cells expressing NK-cell markers.

This sequence was found in a woman in her late teens or twenties in good health. The sequenced material came from PBMCs. V gene TRBV11-2 combines with J gene TRBJ1-4, with D perhaps TRBD1 (6 bases). In DNA, the CDR3 is TGTGCCAGCACCCCCCTGGGGGCAGCTAATGAAAAACTGTTTTTT. Its protein product is CASTPLGAANEKLFF.